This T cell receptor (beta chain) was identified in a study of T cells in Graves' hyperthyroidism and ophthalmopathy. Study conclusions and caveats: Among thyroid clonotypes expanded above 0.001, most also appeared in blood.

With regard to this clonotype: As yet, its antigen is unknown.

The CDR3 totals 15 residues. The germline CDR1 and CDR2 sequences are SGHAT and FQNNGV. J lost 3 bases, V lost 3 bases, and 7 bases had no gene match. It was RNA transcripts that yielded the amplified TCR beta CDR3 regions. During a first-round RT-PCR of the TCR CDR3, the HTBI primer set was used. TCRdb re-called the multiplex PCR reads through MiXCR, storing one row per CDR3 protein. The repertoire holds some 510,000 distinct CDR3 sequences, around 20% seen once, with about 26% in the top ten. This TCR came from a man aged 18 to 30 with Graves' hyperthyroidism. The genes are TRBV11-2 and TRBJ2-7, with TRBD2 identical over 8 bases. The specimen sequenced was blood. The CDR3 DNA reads TGTGCCAGCAGCTTCGCCCGGGGGGGCCGCTACGAGCAGTACTTC. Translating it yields CASSFARGGRYEQYF.